The 30 T cell receptor beta chains listed next were all sequenced from one sample in a study of blood T cell repertoires in COVID-19. Sequencing was performed with immunoSEQ multiplex PCR; in TCRdb, only in-frame clones are kept and a portion is missing. The table shows around 140,000 clones, with 84% occurring only once. Sequenced: PBMCs or T cells enriched from blood (not recorded which). Receptors originate from a woman aged 45-65 years with acute COVID-19.

This clone was counted a single time. This rearrangement joins TRBV7-5 to TRBJ1-3; TRBD1 was called by the table and not checked on the DNA. TRBV7-5 is marked as a pseudogene. The CDR3 spans 15 residues. In nucleotides, the CDR3 is TGTGCCAGAAGCTTAGAAGGGGTATCTGGAAACACCATATATTTT. This translates into CARSLEGVSGNTIYF.

The chain recombines TRBV9 with TRBJ2-1; 9 bases line up with TRBD2. The CDR3 length is 15 residues. V dropped 3 bases and J dropped 7; count of bases not matched to a gene: 8. CDR1 and CDR2 (germline): SGDLS, YYNGEE. CDR3 amino acids: CASSGVAGAGNEQFF. The CDR3, as DNA: TGTGCCAGCAGCGGGGTAGCGGGAGCTGGTAATGAGCAGTTCTTC.

The chain is built from TRBV28 and TRBJ2-3; TRBD2 aligns across 12 bases. The CDR3 contains 19 residues. The germline CDR1 and CDR2 sequences are MDHEN and SYDVKM. Germline trimming cut 5 bases from V and 3 bases from J; bases unmatched to any gene: 15. CDR3 bases: TGTGCCAGCAGTCCCAGTCTAGGGCTAGCGGGAGGGGGAACAGATACGCAGTATTTT. The encoded protein is CASSPSLGLAGGGTDTQYF. The full variable domain, rest sourced from reference TRBV28 and TRBJ2-3, is DVKVTQSSRYLVKRTGEKVFLECVQDMDHENMFWYRQDPGLGLRLIYFSYDVKMKEKGDIPEGYSVSREKKERFSLILESASTNQTSMYLCASSPSLGLAGGGTDTQYFGPGTRLTVL.

This clone appeared once. V gene TRBV11-2 combines with J gene TRBJ2-7; 7 bases align to TRBD1. Per the germline V gene, CDR1 is SGHAT and CDR2 is FQNNGV. The CDR3 is 16 amino acids. The V gene end was trimmed by 4 bases and the J gene end by 1 base; junction bases not matched to a gene: 10. DNA of the CDR3: TGTGCCAGCAGCTCCGGGACAGACACCTCATCCTACGAGCAGTACTTC. Its protein product is CASSSGTDTSSYEQYF.

V and J are TRBV11-2 and TRBJ2-6; 7 bases agree with TRBD1. The CDR3 consists of 16 residues. Germline assignment: CDR1 SGHAT and CDR2 FQNNGV. V lost 5 bases to trimming and J lost 1 base; unmatched junction nucleotides: 5. The CDR3 nucleotides read TGTGCCAGCAGCCCGACGACAGGGTCTGGGGCCAACGTCCTGACTTTC. Translation gives CASSPTTGSGANVLTF.

This clone has a single count. The chain employs TRBV11-2 and TRBJ1-6; D gene unclear. The V gene lost 1 base and the J gene lost 7 bases, with 11 bases spanning the gap. This CDR3 has 15 residues. From germline, CDR1 is SGHAT and CDR2 FQNNGV. This CDR3 reads CASSLGRGLNSPLHF. CDR3 bases: TGTGCCAGCAGCTTAGGGCGCGGACTGAATTCACCCCTCCACTTT. The variable domain in full, completed from reference TRBV11-2 and TRBJ1-6, reads EAGVAQSPRYKIIEKRQSVAFWCNPISGHATLYWYQQILGQGPKLLIQFQNNGVVDDSQLPKDRFSAERLKGVDSTLKIQPAKLEDSAVYLCASSLGRGLNSPLHFGNGTRLTVT.

Comments on this clone: Other DNA sequences in this sample translate to the same CDR3. This sequence joins TRBV15 and TRBJ1-4; D unresolved. Germline V CDR1 and CDR2: LNHNV, YYDKDF (reference sequence). Trimming took 0 bases from V and 5 from J, leaving 7 bases between them. The CDR3 consists of 14 residues. The CDR3 here is CATSRDGQNEKLFF. The CDR3 DNA sequence: TGTGCCACCAGCAGAGATGGGCAGAATGAAAAACTGTTTTTT.

The chain recombines TRBV7-9 with TRBJ2-7; 7 positions agree with TRBD2. V shed 5 bases, J shed 2 bases, and the junction held 9 bases outside the gene matches. This CDR3 region has 15 residues. Germline assignment: CDR1 SEHNR and CDR2 FQNEAQ (reference sequence). The CDR3 sequence: CASSAEAGLAYEQYF. Here the CDR3 DNA reads TGTGCCAGCAGCGCCGAAGCGGGGCTAGCCTACGAGCAGTACTTC.

This chain links TRBV14 with TRBJ1-2; D remains unclear. This CDR3 comprises 14 residues. V lost 4 bases and J 4 bases, leaving 13 bases between the germline ends. Germline CDR1 and CDR2: SGHDN and FVKESK. CDR3 sequence: CASSPQRVGYGYTF. In DNA form, the CDR3 reads TGTGCCAGCAGCCCCCAGAGGGTCGGCTATGGCTACACCTTC.

This clone was seen once. The chain recombines TRBV5-8 with TRBJ2-1, with unresolved D. Germline V gives CDR1 SGHTS, CDR2 YDEGEE. The germline V and J ends were trimmed by 0 bases and 0 bases, with 4 bases remaining between them. This CDR3 is 14 amino acids long. CDR3: CASSLESSYNEQFF. DNA for the CDR3: TGTGCCAGCAGCTTGGAGAGCTCCTACAATGAGCAGTTCTTC.

The chain employs TRBV7-3 and TRBJ1-3, with 9 positions matching TRBD1. V gave up 5 bases and J gave up 3 bases; unmatched junction bases: 2. The CDR3 runs to 14 residues. The V gene's germline CDR1 is SGHTA and CDR2 FQGTGA. CDR3 DNA sequence: TGTGCCAGCAGCGCGACAGGGGGTGGAAACACCATATATTTT. Translating gives CASSATGGGNTIYF.

The CDR3, as DNA: TGTGCCTGGACCCATCGACAGGTTCGAATCACTGAAGCTTTCTTT. Translating gives CAWTHRQVRITEAFF. This chain joins TRBV30 and TRBJ1-1; D perhaps matches TRBD1 (6 bases). Germline lookup yields CDR1 GTSNPN and CDR2 SVGIG (reference sequence). V was pared by 4 bases and J by 4 bases, with 19 bases between. CDR3 length: 15 residues.

The chain couples TRBV7-9 to TRBJ1-1; the match to TRBD1 covers 9 bases. Germline trimming cut 3 bases from V and 4 bases from J; bases unmatched to any gene: 3. Per the germline V gene, CDR1 is SEHNR and CDR2 is FQNEAQ (reference sequence). The CDR3 is 14 amino acids. This CDR3 reads CASSFGTGFTEAFF. DNA for the CDR3: TGTGCCAGCAGCTTCGGGACAGGGTTCACTGAAGCTTTCTTT.

J is TRBJ2-2 and V is TRBV7-3; D not certain. The CDR3 spans 16 residues. Trimming pared 3 bases from V and 5 bases from J, leaving 16 bases between. Germline V lookup: CDR1 SGHTA, CDR2 FQGTGA. For the CDR3, the DNA is TGTGCCAGCAGCTTCTTTTCCGGAGCTGCAACCGGGGAGCTGTTTTTT. Translation gives CASSFFSGAATGELFF. The variable domain in full, with the rest retrieved from reference TRBV7-3 and TRBJ2-2, is GAGVSQTPSNKVTEKGKYVELRCDPISGHTALYWYRQSLGQGPEFLIYFQGTGAADDSGLPNDRFFAVRPEGSVSTLKIQRTERGDSAVYLCASSFFSGAATGELFFGEGSRLTVL.

The chain has TRBV7-6 and TRBJ2-7, with 9 bases that match TRBD1. Germline V gives CDR1 SGHVS, CDR2 FNYEAQ. There are 15 residues in the CDR3. J gave up 4 bases and V 4 bases, and 8 bases lay outside the gene matches. CDR3 DNA sequence: TGTGCCAGCAGCTCGACACAGGGGGCTTGGTACGAGCAGTACTTC. It translates to CASSSTQGAWYEQYF. The complete variable domain, with remaining parts taken from reference TRBV7-6 and TRBJ2-7, reads GAGVSQSPRYKVTKRGQDVALRCDPISGHVSLYWYRQALGQGPEFLTYFNYEAQQDKSGLPNDRFSAERPEGSISTLTIQRTEQRDSAMYRCASSSTQGAWYEQYFGPGTRLTVT.

This sequence joins TRBV6-4 and TRBJ1-1, with D possibly being TRBD1 (6 bases). Trimming removed 4 bases from V and 3 bases from J, with 21 bases in between. Germline V lookup: CDR1 MRHNA, CDR2 SNTAGT. CDR3 size: 17 residues. The CDR3 is CASSVGQFPDRDTEAFF. The CDR3 DNA reads as TGTGCCAGCAGTGTCGGACAGTTCCCAGACCGGGACACTGAAGCTTTCTTT.

The chain employs TRBV4-1 and TRBJ2-7; 9 nucleotides line up with TRBD1. With V trimmed by 1 base and J by 2 bases, 3 bases remained unmatched. CDR3 length equals 15 residues. The V gene's germline CDR1 is MGHRA and CDR2 YSYEKL. The CDR3 sequence is CASSQGGQGTYEQYF. The CDR3, as DNA: TGCGCCAGCAGCCAAGGGGGACAGGGAACCTACGAGCAGTACTTC.

The genes are TRBV7-3 and TRBJ2-2; D is undetermined. CDR1 SGHTA and CDR2 FQGTGA come from the germline V gene. This CDR3 comprises 13 residues. The V end lost 5 bases, the J end lost 7 bases, and 11 bases lay between the germline ends. In DNA, the CDR3 is TGTGCCAGCAGCGCGCTCCTTGGCGGGGAGCTGTTTTTT. The encoded protein is CASSALLGGELFF.

The chain links TRBV2 to TRBJ1-5; D not resolved. Trimming stripped 7 bases from V and 6 bases from J, with 10 bases between. Germline loops: CDR1 SNHLY, CDR2 FYNNEI. This CDR3 is 12 amino acids long. CDR3 nucleotide sequence: TGTGCCAGCACTTGGGAGGGTCAGCCCCAGCATTTT. Protein product: CASTWEGQPQHF. The variable domain in full, with the rest retrieved from reference TRBV2 and TRBJ1-5, is EPEVTQTPSHQVTQMGQEVILRCVPISNHLYFYWYRQILGQKVEFLVSFYNNEISEKSEIFDDQFSVERPDGSNFTLKIRSTKLEDSAMYFCASTWEGQPQHFGDGTRLSIL.

This clone was seen once. This chain links TRBV2 with TRBJ2-3; 9 nucleotides line up with TRBD2. The CDR3 length is 14 residues. Trimming took 7 bases from V and 6 from J; bases not matched to a gene: 8. In germline, CDR1 is SNHLY, CDR2 FYNNEI. CDR3 DNA: TGTGCCAGCACTTTAGCGGGAGTTATGGATACGCAGTATTTT. Protein product: CASTLAGVMDTQYF.

V and J are TRBV27 and TRBJ2-5; TRBD2 agrees at 8 bases. This CDR3 has 16 residues. Germline CDR1 is MNHEY and CDR2 is SMNVEV (reference sequence). The ends lost 2 bases at V and 7 bases at J; junction bases unmatched: 12. CDR3 sequence: CASSLRVSGNGGTQYF. The CDR3 DNA reads as TGTGCCAGCAGTTTACGGGTTAGCGGGAATGGTGGGACCCAGTACTTC.

J is TRBJ1-2 and V is TRBV27; weak D call: TRBD1 (5 bases). CDR3 length: 15 amino acids. V was clipped by 6 bases and J by 2 bases, with 16 bases between them. The germline V gene has CDR1 MNHEY and CDR2 SMNVEV (reference sequence). In nucleotides, the CDR3 is TGTGCCAGCAGGTACAGGCGGGGCCTCAACTATGGCTACACCTTC. Amino acid sequence: CASRYRRGLNYGYTF.

The V call is TRBV10-3, the J call TRBJ1-1, with D unclear. Germline loops: CDR1 ENHRY, CDR2 SYGVKD. V lost 3 bases to trimming and J lost 5 bases, with 10 bases between them. The CDR3 length is 13 residues. CDR3 protein: CAISDRGGTEAFF. CDR3 coding DNA: TGTGCCATCAGTGATCGGGGAGGGACTGAAGCTTTCTTT.

This clone turned up a few times. V and J are TRBV5-1 and TRBJ1-2; 7 bases map to TRBD1. Trimming took 0 bases from V and 2 from J; bases not matched to a gene: 4. In germline, CDR1 is SGHRS, CDR2 YFSETQ. This CDR3 contains 15 residues. The DNA for the CDR3 is TGCGCCAGCAGCTTGGCCGGGGACAGCAACTATGGCTACACCTTC. Translating gives CASSLAGDSNYGYTF.

This clone was seen only a few times. This rearrangement joins TRBV12-3 or TRBV12-4 to TRBJ2-5, with D perhaps matching TRBD1 (5 bases). The CDR3 sequence is 13 residues long. Between the trimmed V and J ends, which lost 6 bases and 5 bases, there was a span of 13 bases. The CDR3 here is CASRTDIFETQYF. In DNA form, the CDR3 reads TGTGCCAGCAGAACGGACATCTTCGAGACCCAGTACTTC.

The table lists this clone with a count of one. This chain links TRBV7-2 with TRBJ2-4, with TRBD2 as a possible D gene (5 bases). Germline-derived CDR1 and CDR2 are SGHTA and FQGNSA. CDR3 size: 13 residues. Trimming took 5 bases from V and 5 from J, leaving 10 bases between them. The CDR3 is CASSQGLQNIQYF. Written as DNA, the CDR3 is TGTGCCAGCAGCCAAGGACTCCAAAACATTCAGTACTTC.

Here the CDR3 DNA reads TGTGCCAGCAGCCTAGGACAGGGCACAGATACGCAGTATTTT. Protein product: CASSLGQGTDTQYF. The rearrangement uses TRBV3-1 (or the pseudogene TRBV3-2) and TRBJ2-3, with 7 bases that match TRBD1. The junction had 2 bases not matched to a gene; V was cut back by 4 bases and J by 1 base. The CDR3 length is 14 residues. In germline, CDR1 is LGHDT, CDR2 YNNKEL (reference sequence).

V is TRBV10-2 and J is TRBJ2-2, with 9 bases matching TRBD2. In germline, CDR1 is WSHSY, CDR2 SAAADI. V shed 5 bases, J shed 1 base, and the junction held 5 bases outside the gene matches. CDR3 length: 16 residues. CDR3 protein: CASSPSGARNTGELFF. CDR3 bases: TGCGCCAGCAGTCCTAGCGGGGCCCGGAACACCGGGGAGCTGTTTTTT.

The chain is built from TRBV7-6 and TRBJ2-2, with TRBD2 matching over 10 bases. Germline V gene lookup returns CDR1 SGHVS and CDR2 FNYEAQ. This CDR3 is 17 amino acids long. The V gene end was trimmed by 0 bases and the J gene end by 2 bases; junction bases not matched to a gene: 3. The CDR3 loop reads CASSLAPSGGNTGELFF. The CDR3 coding sequence is TGTGCCAGCAGCTTAGCTCCTAGCGGGGGAAACACCGGGGAGCTGTTTTTT.

The rearrangement links TRBV7-2 to TRBJ1-4; D ambiguous. The CDR3 extends over 15 amino acids. V lost 5 bases and J lost 8, with 18 bases in between. CDR1 and CDR2 from the germline V gene are SGHTA and FQGNSA. CDR3 DNA: TGTGCCAGCAGCGATCAGTACGGCGGTTCCGAAAAACTGTTTTTT. It yields the protein CASSDQYGGSEKLFF. The full variable domain, completed using reference TRBV7-2 and TRBJ1-4, is GAGVSQSPSNKVTEKGKDVELRCDPISGHTALYWYRQSLGQGLEFLIYFQGNSAPDKSGLPSDRFSAERTGGSVSTLTIQRTQQEDSAVYLCASSDQYGGSEKLFFGSGTQLSVL.